A selection of T cell receptor beta chains follows, all from one sample in a study of T cell repertoires in cytomegalovirus infection. TCRdb re-called the reads with MiXCR, one entry per CDR3 protein. The table shows about 200,000 distinct CDR3 sequences, with about a tenth occurring only once. Sequenced sample: PBMCs. All receptors derive from a human donor in good health (CMV status not recorded). Some clones in this sample may be carry-over from other donors' samples. CDR3s include the opening cysteine and the closing phenylalanine or tryptophan. Fields, in order: CDR3 length, clone size, D gene, V gene, J gene, CDR3 protein, CDR3 DNA. D genes are given only for firm matches. Only part of the rows carry a size: once, few, many, or a class if the clone is expanded.

cdr3_length: 12; clone_size: -; d_call: -; v_call: TRBV6-1; j_call: TRBJ1-2; cdr3_aa: CASSEQGGGYTF; cdr3_nt: TGTGCCAGCAGTGAACAGGGAGGTGGCTACACCTTC
cdr3_length: 15; clone_size: many; d_call: -; v_call: TRBV12-3/TRBV12-4; j_call: TRBJ2-3; cdr3_aa: CASSLKGRGLDTQYF; cdr3_nt: TGTGCCAGCAGTTTAAAGGGCAGGGGCCTGGATACGCAGTATTTT
cdr3_length: 15; clone_size: -; d_call: -; v_call: TRBV28; j_call: TRBJ2-5; cdr3_aa: CASSDIQGMRETQYF; cdr3_nt: TGTGCCAGCAGTGACATACAGGGTATGAGAGAGACCCAGTACTTC
cdr3_length: 14; clone_size: many; d_call: TRBD1; v_call: TRBV7-9; j_call: TRBJ1-1; cdr3_aa: CASTWDRGTLEAFF; cdr3_nt: TGTGCCAGCACCTGGGACAGGGGGACCCTTGAAGCTTTCTTT
cdr3_length: 12; clone_size: -; d_call: -; v_call: TRBV6-2/TRBV6-3; j_call: TRBJ1-1; cdr3_aa: CASSYSGVWAFF; cdr3_nt: TGTGCCAGCAGTTACTCCGGGGTTTGGGCTTTCTTT
cdr3_length: 14; clone_size: many; d_call: -; v_call: TRBV7-9; j_call: TRBJ1-1; cdr3_aa: CASSFSGANTEAFF; cdr3_nt: TGTGCCAGCAGCTTCTCAGGGGCCAACACTGAAGCTTTCTTT
cdr3_length: 12; clone_size: -; d_call: -; v_call: TRBV5-1; j_call: TRBJ1-2; cdr3_aa: CASSADTYGYTF; cdr3_nt: TGCGCCAGCAGCGCCGACACCTATGGCTACACCTTC
cdr3_length: 15; clone_size: many; d_call: TRBD2; v_call: TRBV7-2; j_call: TRBJ2-3; cdr3_aa: CASSLSGTHSDTQYF; cdr3_nt: TGTGCCAGCAGCCTTAGCGGGACTCATTCAGATACGCAGTATTTT
cdr3_length: 15; clone_size: many; d_call: TRBD2; v_call: TRBV7-3; j_call: TRBJ2-1; cdr3_aa: CASSSSGNSYNEQFF; cdr3_nt: TGTGCCAGCAGCTCTAGCGGGAACTCCTACAATGAGCAGTTCTTC
cdr3_length: 14; clone_size: many; d_call: -; v_call: TRBV12-3/TRBV12-4; j_call: TRBJ2-5; cdr3_aa: CASSLFLDRETQYF; cdr3_nt: TGTGCCAGCAGTTTGTTCTTAGACCGGGAGACCCAGTACTTC
cdr3_length: 15; clone_size: few; d_call: TRBD1; v_call: TRBV20-1; j_call: TRBJ2-6; cdr3_aa: CSAIQGQPGANVLTF; cdr3_nt: TGCAGTGCTATACAGGGGCAACCTGGGGCCAACGTCCTGACTTTC
cdr3_length: 13; clone_size: many; d_call: -; v_call: TRBV7-6; j_call: TRBJ2-5; cdr3_aa: CASSLNGKETQYF; cdr3_nt: TGTGCCAGCAGCTTAAACGGGAAAGAGACCCAGTACTTC
cdr3_length: 15; clone_size: many; d_call: TRBD2; v_call: TRBV5-4; j_call: TRBJ2-7; cdr3_aa: CASSGGGAGSYEQYF; cdr3_nt: TGTGCCAGCAGCGGCGGGGGGGCGGGCTCCTACGAGCAGTACTTC
cdr3_length: 13; clone_size: many; d_call: TRBD2; v_call: TRBV7-8; j_call: TRBJ2-7; cdr3_aa: CASSLATSVEQYF; cdr3_nt: TGTGCCAGCAGCTTAGCGACTAGCGTCGAGCAGTACTTC
cdr3_length: 14; clone_size: -; d_call: -; v_call: TRBV2; j_call: TRBJ2-2; cdr3_aa: CASSEAPVSGELFF; cdr3_nt: TGTGCCAGCAGTGAAGCGCCAGTTAGCGGGGAGCTGTTTTTT
cdr3_length: 15; clone_size: -; d_call: -; v_call: TRBV7-8; j_call: TRBJ2-3; cdr3_aa: CASSLDGQPTDTQYF; cdr3_nt: TGTGCCAGCAGCTTAGATGGACAGCCCACAGATACGCAGTATTTT
cdr3_length: 17; clone_size: few; d_call: TRBD1; v_call: TRBV20-1; j_call: TRBJ2-6; cdr3_aa: CSAQGDRGSSGANVLTF; cdr3_nt: TGCAGTGCCCAGGGGGACAGGGGATCCTCTGGGGCCAACGTCCTGACTTTC
cdr3_length: 14; clone_size: many; d_call: -; v_call: TRBV7-6; j_call: TRBJ2-7; cdr3_aa: CASSKQEINYEQYF; cdr3_nt: TGTGCCAGCAGCAAACAGGAAATTAACTACGAGCAGTACTTC
cdr3_length: 17; clone_size: -; d_call: TRBD1; v_call: TRBV28; j_call: TRBJ1-3; cdr3_aa: CASRDPTGGASGNTIYF; cdr3_nt: TGTGCCAGCAGGGACCCGACAGGGGGCGCCTCTGGAAACACCATATATTTT
cdr3_length: 14; clone_size: few; d_call: -; v_call: TRBV6-5; j_call: TRBJ1-6; cdr3_aa: CASSYGTNGPPLHF; cdr3_nt: TGTGCCAGCAGTTACGGGACCAACGGGCCACCCCTCCACTTT
cdr3_length: 13; clone_size: few; d_call: -; v_call: TRBV15; j_call: TRBJ1-4; cdr3_aa: CATSSVAGEKLFF; cdr3_nt: TGTGCCACCAGCTCGGTCGCCGGTGAAAAACTGTTTTTT
cdr3_length: 19; clone_size: few; d_call: TRBD1; v_call: TRBV15; j_call: TRBJ2-7; cdr3_aa: CATSRRGGQGNFGGYEQYF; cdr3_nt: TGTGCCACCAGCAGACGTGGGGGACAGGGGAACTTCGGTGGGTACGAGCAGTACTTC
cdr3_length: 17; clone_size: few; d_call: -; v_call: TRBV20-1; j_call: TRBJ1-6; cdr3_aa: CSAREGGGARYNSPLHF; cdr3_nt: TGCAGTGCTAGAGAGGGGGGGGGGGCGAGGTATAATTCACCCCTCCACTTT
cdr3_length: 15; clone_size: many; d_call: -; v_call: TRBV7-2; j_call: TRBJ2-1; cdr3_aa: CASSLRAGGYNEQFF; cdr3_nt: TGTGCCAGCAGCTTAAGGGCTGGGGGTTACAATGAGCAGTTCTTC
cdr3_length: 14; clone_size: many; d_call: -; v_call: TRBV4-1; j_call: TRBJ1-1; cdr3_aa: CASRAQRDNTEAFF; cdr3_nt: TGCGCCAGCAGGGCTCAGAGAGATAACACTGAAGCTTTCTTT
cdr3_length: 13; clone_size: -; d_call: -; v_call: TRBV25-1; j_call: TRBJ1-2; cdr3_aa: CASSAGPNYGYTF; cdr3_nt: TGTGCCAGCAGTGCGGGCCCTAACTATGGCTACACCTTC
cdr3_length: 13; clone_size: -; d_call: -; v_call: TRBV19; j_call: TRBJ1-5; cdr3_aa: CASSGDHLEPQHF; cdr3_nt: TGTGCCAGTAGTGGGGACCATCTGGAGCCCCAGCATTTT
cdr3_length: 17; clone_size: many; d_call: -; v_call: TRBV5-4; j_call: TRBJ2-3; cdr3_aa: CASTRGGWEDPTDTQYF; cdr3_nt: TGTGCCAGCACCAGGGGGGGATGGGAGGACCCCACAGATACGCAGTATTTT
cdr3_length: 13; clone_size: -; d_call: -; v_call: TRBV28; j_call: TRBJ1-5; cdr3_aa: CASSLTAIRAQHF; cdr3_nt: TGTGCCAGCAGCCTGACAGCGATCAGGGCCCAGCATTTT
cdr3_length: 14; clone_size: few; d_call: -; v_call: TRBV24-1; j_call: TRBJ2-1; cdr3_aa: CATSDWTTYNEQFF; cdr3_nt: TGTGCCACCAGTGATTGGACAACCTACAATGAGCAGTTCTTC
cdr3_length: 17; clone_size: -; d_call: TRBD2; v_call: TRBV5-6; j_call: TRBJ2-1; cdr3_aa: CASSWGQLAGEYNEQFF; cdr3_nt: TGTGCCAGCAGCTGGGGCCAACTAGCGGGAGAGTACAATGAGCAGTTCTTC
cdr3_length: 12; clone_size: many; d_call: -; v_call: TRBV7-2; j_call: TRBJ2-3; cdr3_aa: CASSLVSDTQYF; cdr3_nt: TGTGCCAGCAGCTTAGTCTCAGATACGCAGTATTTT
cdr3_length: 12; clone_size: many; d_call: -; v_call: TRBV7-2; j_call: TRBJ2-3; cdr3_aa: CASSHQGGGQYF; cdr3_nt: TGTGCCAGCAGCCATCAGGGGGGTGGGCAGTATTTT
cdr3_length: 13; clone_size: many; d_call: -; v_call: TRBV7-8; j_call: TRBJ1-1; cdr3_aa: CASTYRGGDTAFF; cdr3_nt: TGTGCCAGCACCTATCGAGGGGGGGACACAGCTTTCTTT
cdr3_length: 14; clone_size: few; d_call: -; v_call: TRBV5-4; j_call: TRBJ2-7; cdr3_aa: CASSSPGLGSEQYF; cdr3_nt: TGTGCCAGCAGCTCTCCGGGACTGGGATCAGAGCAGTACTTC
cdr3_length: 14; clone_size: few; d_call: -; v_call: TRBV7-3; j_call: TRBJ2-2; cdr3_aa: CASSLQGYTGELFF; cdr3_nt: TGTGCCAGCAGCTTACAAGGGTACACCGGGGAGCTGTTTTTT
cdr3_length: 14; clone_size: many; d_call: TRBD1; v_call: TRBV2; j_call: TRBJ1-6; cdr3_aa: CASEPGRGYSPLHF; cdr3_nt: TGTGCCAGCGAGCCTGGCAGGGGGTATTCACCCCTCCACTTT
cdr3_length: 15; clone_size: few; d_call: TRBD1; v_call: TRBV28; j_call: TRBJ1-5; cdr3_aa: CASSIAGQSNQPQHF; cdr3_nt: TGTGCCAGCAGTATCGCGGGACAGTCCAATCAGCCCCAGCATTTT
cdr3_length: 14; clone_size: many; d_call: -; v_call: TRBV14; j_call: TRBJ1-1; cdr3_aa: CASSQVSGIAEAFF; cdr3_nt: TGTGCCAGCAGCCAAGTGTCAGGTATAGCTGAAGCTTTCTTT
cdr3_length: 16; clone_size: many; d_call: TRBD1; v_call: TRBV7-6; j_call: TRBJ1-2; cdr3_aa: CASSLELGTGFYGYTF; cdr3_nt: TGTGCCAGCAGCTTAGAGCTAGGGACAGGGTTTTATGGCTACACCTTC
cdr3_length: 15; clone_size: few; d_call: -; v_call: TRBV19; j_call: TRBJ1-1; cdr3_aa: CASSMGNRKNTEAFF; cdr3_nt: TGTGCCAGTAGTATGGGAAACCGAAAGAACACTGAAGCTTTCTTT
cdr3_length: 15; clone_size: many; d_call: TRBD2; v_call: TRBV5-1; j_call: TRBJ2-3; cdr3_aa: CASSLTSGGQDTQYF; cdr3_nt: TGCGCCAGCAGCTTGACTAGCGGGGGCCAAGATACGCAGTATTTT
cdr3_length: 14; clone_size: medium-sized; d_call: -; v_call: TRBV6-1; j_call: TRBJ1-1; cdr3_aa: CASSEGDKDTEAFF; cdr3_nt: TGTGCCAGCAGTGAAGGGGACAAAGACACTGAAGCTTTCTTT
cdr3_length: 15; clone_size: many; d_call: TRBD1; v_call: TRBV7-2; j_call: TRBJ1-2; cdr3_aa: CASSFGDRGQIGYTF; cdr3_nt: TGTGCCAGCAGCTTTGGGGACAGGGGGCAGATTGGCTACACCTTC
cdr3_length: 12; clone_size: many; d_call: -; v_call: TRBV7-2; j_call: TRBJ1-4; cdr3_aa: CASSFRQTKLFF; cdr3_nt: TGTGCCAGCAGCTTTCGACAGACAAAACTGTTTTTT
cdr3_length: 12; clone_size: -; d_call: -; v_call: TRBV12-3/TRBV12-4; j_call: TRBJ1-2; cdr3_aa: CASRGGGYGYTF; cdr3_nt: TGTGCCAGCCGGGGGGGAGGCTATGGCTACACCTTC
cdr3_length: 15; clone_size: few; d_call: -; v_call: TRBV9; j_call: TRBJ1-5; cdr3_aa: CASSVVHPSNQPQHF; cdr3_nt: TGTGCCAGCAGCGTAGTCCACCCTAGCAATCAGCCCCAGCATTTT
cdr3_length: 15; clone_size: many; d_call: TRBD2; v_call: TRBV7-2; j_call: TRBJ2-1; cdr3_aa: CASSPDSGVYNEQFF; cdr3_nt: TGTGCCAGCAGCCCAGACAGCGGGGTGTACAATGAGCAGTTCTTC
cdr3_length: 15; clone_size: many; d_call: TRBD1; v_call: TRBV7-2; j_call: TRBJ2-5; cdr3_aa: CASSWGTGGRKTQYF; cdr3_nt: TGTGCCAGCAGCTGGGGGACAGGGGGCAGGAAGACCCAGTACTTC
cdr3_length: 14; clone_size: many; d_call: -; v_call: TRBV7-2; j_call: TRBJ1-5; cdr3_aa: CASSLVPMDQPQHF; cdr3_nt: TGTGCCAGCAGCTTAGTTCCCATGGATCAGCCCCAGCATTTT
cdr3_length: 14; clone_size: few; d_call: TRBD1; v_call: TRBV19; j_call: TRBJ1-5; cdr3_aa: CASSSGQGDQPQHF; cdr3_nt: TGTGCCAGTAGTAGTGGACAGGGGGATCAGCCCCAGCATTTT
cdr3_length: 16; clone_size: -; d_call: -; v_call: TRBV19; j_call: TRBJ1-5; cdr3_aa: CASSIAGGGSNQPQHF; cdr3_nt: TGTGCCAGTAGTATTGCCGGGGGCGGCAGCAATCAGCCCCAGCATTTT
cdr3_length: 17; clone_size: few; d_call: -; v_call: TRBV7-2; j_call: TRBJ1-2; cdr3_aa: CASSPRNSNFNLYGYTF; cdr3_nt: TGTGCCAGCAGCCCCCGCAACAGCAATTTCAATCTCTATGGCTACACCTTC
cdr3_length: 13; clone_size: many; d_call: -; v_call: TRBV7-2; j_call: TRBJ1-5; cdr3_aa: CASSPQFDQPQHF; cdr3_nt: TGTGCCAGCAGCCCGCAGTTCGATCAGCCCCAGCATTTT